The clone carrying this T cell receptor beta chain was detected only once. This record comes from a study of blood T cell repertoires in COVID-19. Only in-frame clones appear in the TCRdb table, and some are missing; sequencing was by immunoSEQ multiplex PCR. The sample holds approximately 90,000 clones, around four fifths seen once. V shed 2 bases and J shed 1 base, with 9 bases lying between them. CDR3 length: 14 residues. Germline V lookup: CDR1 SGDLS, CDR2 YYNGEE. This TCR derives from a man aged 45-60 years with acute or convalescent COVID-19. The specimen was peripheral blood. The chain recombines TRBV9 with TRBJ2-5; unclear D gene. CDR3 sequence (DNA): TGTGCCAGCAGCGTCTCCTTGGCCCAAGAGACCCAGTACTTC. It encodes CASSVSLAQETQYF.